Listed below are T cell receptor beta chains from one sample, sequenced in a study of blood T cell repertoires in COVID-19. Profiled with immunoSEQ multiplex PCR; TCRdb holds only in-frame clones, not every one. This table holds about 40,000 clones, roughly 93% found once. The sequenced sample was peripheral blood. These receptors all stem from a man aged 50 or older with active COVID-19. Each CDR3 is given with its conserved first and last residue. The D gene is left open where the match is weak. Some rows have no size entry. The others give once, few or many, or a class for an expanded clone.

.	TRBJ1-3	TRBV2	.	CASRSQSSGNTIYF	TGTGCCAGCAGATCACAGAGCTCTGGAAACACCATATATTTT
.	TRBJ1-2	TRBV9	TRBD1	CASSPRTGGSPNYGYTF	TGTGCCAGCAGCCCGAGGACAGGGGGCAGCCCTAACTATGGCTACACCTTC
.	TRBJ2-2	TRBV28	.	CASSLLTGELFF	TGTGCCAGCAGTTTACTCACCGGGGAGCTGTTTTTT
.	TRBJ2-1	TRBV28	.	CASLNQGNEQFF	TGTGCCAGCCTTAATCAGGGCAATGAGCAGTTCTTC
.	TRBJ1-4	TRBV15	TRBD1	CATSIGTGGEKLFF	TGTGCCACCAGCATAGGGACAGGGGGTGAAAAACTGTTTTTT
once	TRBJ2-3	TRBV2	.	CASSVLSGTDTQYF	TGTGCCAGCAGTGTATTGAGCGGCACAGATACGCAGTATTTT
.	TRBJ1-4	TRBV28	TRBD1	CASSFLTTGEEKLFF	TGTGCCAGCAGTTTCCTGACGACAGGGGAGGAAAAACTGTTTTTT
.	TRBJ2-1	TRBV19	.	CASSSTTGYEQFF	TGTGCCAGTAGCTCCACCACAGGGTATGAGCAGTTCTTC
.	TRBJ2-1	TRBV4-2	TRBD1	CASSQGDRTYNEQFF	TGTGCCAGCAGCCAAGGGGACAGGACTTACAATGAGCAGTTCTTC
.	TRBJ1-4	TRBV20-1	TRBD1	CSASSGQGYEKLFF	TGCAGTGCTAGTTCTGGACAGGGCTATGAAAAACTGTTTTTT
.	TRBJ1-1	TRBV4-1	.	CASSQTRQTTTEAFF	TGCGCCAGCAGCCAAACGCGGCAAACAACGACTGAAGCTTTCTTT
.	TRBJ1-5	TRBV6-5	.	CASSVTGNQPQHF	TGTGCCAGCAGCGTGACAGGCAATCAGCCCCAGCATTTT
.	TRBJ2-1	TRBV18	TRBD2	CASSPPVQRESEQFF	TGTGCCAGCTCACCACCGGTCCAGCGGGAGAGTGAGCAGTTCTTC
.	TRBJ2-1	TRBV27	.	CASSLSSVFDEQFF	TGTGCCAGCAGTTTATCCTCGGTTTTCGATGAGCAGTTCTTC
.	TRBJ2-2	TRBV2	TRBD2	CASSERVAGAGGELFF	TGTGCCAGCAGTGAACGGGTAGCGGGAGCGGGCGGGGAGCTGTTTTTT
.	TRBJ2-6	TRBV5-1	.	CASRRGSGANVLTF	TGCGCCAGCAGGCGCGGCTCTGGGGCCAACGTCCTGACTTTC
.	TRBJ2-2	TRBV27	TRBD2	CASRLAGNTGELFF	TGTGCCAGCAGACTAGCGGGAAACACCGGGGAGCTGTTTTTT
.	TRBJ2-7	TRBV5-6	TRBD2	CASSLGSSGSLTYEQYF	TGTGCCAGCAGCTTGGGATCTAGCGGGAGCCTCACCTACGAGCAGTACTTC
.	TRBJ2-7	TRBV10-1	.	CASSETSRRYEQYF	TGCGCCAGCAGTGAGACGAGCAGGCGCTACGAGCAGTACTTC
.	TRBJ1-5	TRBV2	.	CASSVLVGSNQPQHF	TGTGCCAGCAGTGTATTAGTGGGCAGCAATCAGCCCCAGCATTTT
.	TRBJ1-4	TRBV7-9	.	CASSPPGVGNEKLFF	TGTGCCAGCAGTCCCCCAGGGGTTGGGAATGAAAAACTGTTTTTT
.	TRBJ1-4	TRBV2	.	CASTKASPATNEKLFF	TGTGCCAGCACCAAGGCTAGTCCTGCAACTAATGAAAAACTGTTTTTT
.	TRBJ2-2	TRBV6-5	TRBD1	CASSKQGYGELFF	TGTGCCAGCAGTAAACAGGGGTACGGGGAGCTGTTTTTT
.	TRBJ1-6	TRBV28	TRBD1	CASRAPTGANSPLHF	TGTGCCAGCAGGGCCCCGACAGGGGCTAATTCACCCCTCCACTTT
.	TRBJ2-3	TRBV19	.	CASSSTGSSTDTQYF	TGTGCCAGTAGCTCTACAGGGTCTAGCACAGATACGCAGTATTTT
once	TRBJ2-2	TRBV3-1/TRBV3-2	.	CASSQDVGAVGTGELFF	TGTGCCAGCAGCCAAGATGTGGGAGCAGTTGGGACCGGGGAGCTGTTTTTT
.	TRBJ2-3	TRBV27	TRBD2	CASSSRTSGIATDTQYF	TGTGCCAGCAGTTCGCGGACTAGCGGGATAGCCACAGATACGCAGTATTTT
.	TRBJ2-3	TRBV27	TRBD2	CASSLLSAGATDTQYF	TGTGCCAGCAGTTTATTATCAGCGGGAGCCACAGATACGCAGTATTTT
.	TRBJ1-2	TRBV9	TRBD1	CASSTGLQGASGYGYTF	TGTGCCAGCAGCACAGGACTACAGGGGGCTTCCGGCTATGGCTACACCTTC
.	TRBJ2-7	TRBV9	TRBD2	CASSVSGSWNEQYF	TGTGCCAGCAGCGTTAGCGGGAGTTGGAACGAGCAGTACTTC
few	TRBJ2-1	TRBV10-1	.	CASSHAGGEQFF	TGCGCCAGCTCACATGCAGGGGGGGAGCAGTTCTTC
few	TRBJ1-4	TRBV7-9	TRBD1	CASSYGQGTNEKLFF	TGTGCCAGCAGCTATGGACAGGGCACTAATGAAAAACTGTTTTTT
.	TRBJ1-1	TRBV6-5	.	CASATVMNTEAFF	TGTGCCAGCGCCACAGTCATGAACACTGAAGCTTTCTTT